The 17 T cell receptor beta chains listed next were all sequenced from one sample in a study of regulatory T cells in long-lasting Graves disease. Time point reported: newly diagnosed GD, antithyroid drugs for less than 3 months. Extracted RNA from PBMCs served as the source of the TCR library. Combining iRepertoire HTBI primers with Arm-PCR of CDR3 regions, the authors built TCR beta libraries. TCRdb ran MiXCR on the multiplex PCR reads and lists one entry per CDR3 protein. The data contain around 470,000 distinct CDR3 sequences, approximately 14% of them singletons. These data also formed part of another study, on T cells in Graves' hyperthyroidism and ophthalmopathy.

Here the sequenced sample was peripheral blood mononuclear cells (PBMCs), taken at new diagnosis, from a patient treated with antithyroid drugs. The receptors were sampled from a woman aged 45-65 years with Graves disease.

This rearrangement joins TRBV9 to TRBJ1-2; a possible D gene is TRBD1 (5 bases). The V gene's germline CDR1 is SGDLS and CDR2 YYNGEE. The CDR3 totals 15 residues. V was pared by 2 bases and J by 4 bases, with 15 bases between. In nucleotides, the CDR3 is TGTGCCAGCAGCGTGGGTCGGGGGGTCGTCTATGGCTACACCTTC. This codes for CASSVGRGVVYGYTF.

The chain links TRBV20-1 to TRBJ1-2, with D unresolved. Germline V gene sequence: CDR1 DFQATT, CDR2 SNEGSKA (reference sequence). The CDR3 runs to 12 residues. V gave up 0 bases and J gave up 4 bases, with 6 bases separating them. The CDR3: CSAREGSYGYTF. Here the CDR3 DNA reads TGCAGTGCTAGAGAGGGGAGCTATGGCTACACCTTC.

This chain links TRBV6-5 with TRBJ1-1; D gene uncertain. V dropped 2 bases and J dropped 1 base, with 8 bases sitting between them. This CDR3 has 14 amino acids. Germline V CDR1 and CDR2: MNHEY, SVGAGI. CDR3: CASSYPTENTEAFF. CDR3 sequence (DNA): TGTGCCAGCAGTTACCCCACAGAGAACACTGAAGCTTTCTTT.

This clonotype was seen ten or more times. This chain links TRBV14 with TRBJ1-1; the D gene is possibly TRBD1 (6 bases). Trimming shortened V by 5 bases and J by 6 bases, and 16 bases separated the two germline ends. The CDR3 contains 14 residues. Per the germline V gene, CDR1 is SGHDN and CDR2 is FVKESK. The CDR3 is CASSAQGGGAEAFF. In DNA form, the CDR3 reads TGTGCCAGCAGCGCACAGGGAGGTGGGGCTGAAGCTTTCTTT.

CDR3 loop: CASCGDDNEQFF. As DNA, the CDR3 is TGTGCCAGTTGCGGGGACGACAATGAGCAGTTCTTC. V and J are TRBV9 and TRBJ2-1; tentatively, D is TRBD2 (6 bases). Trimming stripped 8 bases from V and 5 bases from J, with 11 bases between. Germline V lookup: CDR1 SGDLS, CDR2 YYNGEE. The CDR3 is 12 amino acids.

The rearrangement links TRBV7-3 to TRBJ2-7; 10 bases match TRBD2. V gave up 8 bases and J gave up 7 bases; unmatched junction bases: 14. CDR3 size: 15 residues. Germline V gene data show CDR1 as SGHTA and CDR2 as FQGTGA. The CDR3 here is CASGAGTSELGEQYF. CDR3 sequence (DNA): TGTGCCAGCGGGGCCGGGACTAGCGAGCTGGGGGAGCAGTACTTC.

This clonotype came up many times. The genes are TRBV12-3 or TRBV12-4 and TRBJ2-1, with D hard to call. The CDR3 runs 14 residues. Trimming shortened V by 5 bases and J by 4 bases, and 12 bases separated the two germline ends. DNA of the CDR3: TGTGCCAGCAGTGGCCCACCCCGTTACAATGAGCAGTTCTTC. Protein product: CASSGPPRYNEQFF.

A word on this clonotype: A read error is possible here, since a much larger clone lies one base away. The chain recombines TRBV6-1 with TRBJ2-7; D call uncertain. There are 15 residues in the CDR3. Germline CDR1 reads MNHNS; CDR2 reads SASEGT. In nucleotides, the CDR3 is TGTGTCAGCAGTGAGTGGCAGAAAAGCTCCTACGAGCAGTACTTC. Its protein is CVSSEWQKSSYEQYF.

Only a few counts were recorded for this clonotype. The chain uses TRBV30 and TRBJ1-5, with TRBD1 as a possible D gene (5 bases). This CDR3 has 13 amino acids. Between the trimmed V and J ends, which lost 3 bases and 6 bases, there was a span of 12 bases. Germline CDR1 GTSNPN, CDR2 SVGIG (reference sequence). CDR3 sequence: CAWSLAGSQPQHF. In DNA form, the CDR3 reads TGTGCCTGGAGCTTGGCAGGGAGTCAGCCCCAGCATTTT.

Only a few counts were recorded for this clonotype. The gene calls are TRBV12-3 or TRBV12-4 and TRBJ1-2, with D perhaps TRBD1 (5 bases). Trimming shortened V by 6 bases and J by 8 bases, and 19 bases separated the two germline ends. The CDR3 is 14 amino acids. The CDR3 protein is CASSPTKGVHGYTF. CDR3 DNA sequence: TGTGCCAGCAGCCCTACTAAAGGGGTTCACGGCTACACCTTC.

This rearrangement joins TRBV4-1 to TRBJ1-1; 9 bases align to TRBD1. The CDR3 has 15 residues. Germline V gene data show CDR1 as MGHRA and CDR2 as YSYEKL. Trimming took 4 bases from V and 6 from J; bases not matched to a gene: 9. CDR3 loop: CASSLGQGARAEAFF. The DNA for the CDR3 is TGCGCCAGCAGCCTGGGACAGGGAGCCCGGGCTGAAGCTTTCTTT.

This clonotype was seen ten or more times. The chain employs TRBV7-3 and TRBJ2-1, with unresolved D. Trimming removed 5 bases at V and 0 bases at J, with 8 bases between. The germline CDR1 and CDR2 sequences are SGHTA and FQGTGA. This CDR3 is 14 amino acids long. The CDR3 reads CASSPMGSYNEQFF. CDR3 bases: TGTGCCAGCAGCCCCATGGGCTCCTACAATGAGCAGTTCTTC.

As concerns this clonotype: A much bigger clone sits one base away, suggesting this may be a read error. This chain links TRBV29-1 with TRBJ2-1; tentatively, D is TRBD1 or TRBD2 (5 bases each). The germline gives CDR1 SQVTM, CDR2 ANQGSEA. This CDR3 spans 13 amino acids. Written as DNA, the CDR3 is TGCAGCGTTGATGGGGGAAGGTACAATGGGCAGTTCTTC. Protein: CSVDGGRYNGQFF.

This clonotype was observed at least ten times. V is TRBV27 and J is TRBJ2-7, with D possibly matching TRBD1 (6 bases). The CDR3 consists of 17 residues. Germline-derived CDR1 and CDR2 are MNHEY and SMNVEV (reference sequence). The V end lost 6 bases, the J end lost 2 bases, and 23 bases lay between the germline ends. The CDR3 nucleotides are TGTGCCAGCAGCGAATGGGCCCAAGGACAGCCTACCTACGAGCAGTACTTC. Translation gives CASSEWAQGQPTYEQYF.

This clonotype appeared a single time. The gene calls are TRBV5-1 and TRBJ2-3; D gene unclear. The CDR3 loop spans 16 amino acids. CDR1 and CDR2 from the germline V gene are SGHRS and YFSETQ. V was shortened by 0 bases and J by 0 bases, with 11 bases between the two germline ends. The chain's CDR3 is CASSLENWGSTDTQYF. The CDR3 nucleotides are TGCGCCAGCAGCTTGGAGAACTGGGGTAGCACAGATACGCAGTATTTT.

This clonotype was seen at least ten times. An end of the junction does not agree with germline; a read error may underlie this. The chain employs TRBV14 and TRBJ2-1, with 12 nucleotides matching TRBD2. Germline V lookup: CDR1 SGHDN, CDR2 FVKESK. The length of the CDR3 is 17 residues. CDR3 sequence reads: CASSQDIRLAGGNEQFF. The DNA for the CDR3 is TGTGCCAGCAGTCAAGATATCCGGCTAGCGGGAGGGAATGAGCAGTTCTTC.

Ten or more counts support this clonotype. One end of the junction fails to match germline, which may point to a read error. The chain carries TRBV29-1 and TRBJ1-2; TRBD1 matches 7 bases. This CDR3 spans 11 amino acids. CDR1 is SQVTM, CDR2 ANQGSEA, per germline. The CDR3 spells CSGEQGSGYTF. The CDR3 coding sequence is TGCAGCGGTGAACAGGGGTCTGGCTACACCTTC. Full variable domain (rest looked up from reference TRBV29-1 and TRBJ1-2): SAVISQKPSRDICQRGTSLTIQCQVDSQVTMMFWYRQQPGQSLTLIATANQGSEATYESGFVIDKFPISRPNLTFSTLTVSNMSPEDSSIYLCSGEQGSGYTFGSGTRLTVV.